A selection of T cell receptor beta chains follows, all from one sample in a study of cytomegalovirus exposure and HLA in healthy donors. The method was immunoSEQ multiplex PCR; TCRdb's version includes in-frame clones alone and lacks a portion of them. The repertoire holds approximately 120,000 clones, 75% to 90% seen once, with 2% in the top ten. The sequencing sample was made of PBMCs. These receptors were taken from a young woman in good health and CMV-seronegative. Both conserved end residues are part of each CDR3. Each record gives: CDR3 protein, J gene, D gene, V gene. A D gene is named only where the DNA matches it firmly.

CSVGLASGANVLTF	TRBJ2-6	NA	TRBV29-1
CASSQEGGTSGNNEQFF	TRBJ2-1	TRBD2	TRBV10-2
CASSPQQGARGYTF	TRBJ1-2	TRBD1	TRBV28
CASSPVGGSGGNQPQHF	TRBJ1-5	NA	TRBV28
CASRNGGGYTF	TRBJ1-2	NA	TRBV7-2
CASSSDRGRYEQYF	TRBJ2-7	TRBD1	TRBV7-9
CASSSLGQEPFGGTIYF	TRBJ1-3	TRBD1	TRBV11-3
CASSRPSSTGELFF	TRBJ2-2	NA	TRBV4-1
CASSAGGISSGNTIYF	TRBJ1-3	TRBD1	TRBV5-1
CASSFGGGYGYTF	TRBJ1-2	NA	TRBV7-9
CASRQTGGSYEQYF	TRBJ2-7	TRBD1	TRBV4-1
CASSLLAGVYEQYF	TRBJ2-7	TRBD2	TRBV6-5
CASSEAGSSGAYEQYF	TRBJ2-7	TRBD2	TRBV2
CASSRGAGQPQHF	TRBJ1-5	NA	TRBV6-5
CASSVAGTYEQYF	TRBJ2-7	NA	TRBV9
CASRKGQRNTEAFF	TRBJ1-1	TRBD1	TRBV28
CASSARETQYF	TRBJ2-5	NA	TRBV6-1
CASSDRGYEQYF	TRBJ2-7	TRBD1	TRBV28
CASSLALTGNEKLFF	TRBJ1-4	TRBD1	TRBV7-9
CASSLSGPGGRMNF	TRBJ2-7	TRBD2	TRBV5-5
CASSLEGPAGAGETQYF	TRBJ2-5	TRBD2	TRBV7-9
CASKGLAVQQETQYF	TRBJ2-5	TRBD2	TRBV2
CASSLVLNTEAFF	TRBJ1-1	NA	TRBV5-8
CASSSTGDSGQGFSETQYF	TRBJ2-5	TRBD1	TRBV7-9
CASSPLAGSETQYF	TRBJ2-5	NA	TRBV28
CASRSSTDTQYF	TRBJ2-3	NA	TRBV5-1
CASSLGAGVLDTQYF	TRBJ2-3	TRBD2	TRBV11-2
CASSGQGANQPQHF	TRBJ1-5	TRBD1	TRBV7-9